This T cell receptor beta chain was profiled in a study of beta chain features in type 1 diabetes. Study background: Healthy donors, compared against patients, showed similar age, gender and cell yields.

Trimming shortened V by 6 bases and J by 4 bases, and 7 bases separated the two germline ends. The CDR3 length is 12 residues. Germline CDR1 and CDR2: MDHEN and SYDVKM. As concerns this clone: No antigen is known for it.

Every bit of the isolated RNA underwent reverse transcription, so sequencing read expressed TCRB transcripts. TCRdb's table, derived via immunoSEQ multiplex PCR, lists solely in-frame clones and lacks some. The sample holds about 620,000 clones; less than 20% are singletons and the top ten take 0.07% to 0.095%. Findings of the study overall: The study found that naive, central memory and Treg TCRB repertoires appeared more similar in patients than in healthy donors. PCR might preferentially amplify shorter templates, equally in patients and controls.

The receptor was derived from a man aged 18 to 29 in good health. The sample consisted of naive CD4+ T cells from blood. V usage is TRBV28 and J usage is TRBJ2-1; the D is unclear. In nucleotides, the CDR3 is TGTGCCAGCAGGAAAAGATACAATGAGCAGTTCTTC. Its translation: CASRKRYNEQFF. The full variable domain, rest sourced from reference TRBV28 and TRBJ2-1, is DVKVTQSSRYLVKRTGEKVFLECVQDMDHENMFWYRQDPGLGLRLIYFSYDVKMKEKGDIPEGYSVSREKKERFSLILESASTNQTSMYLCASRKRYNEQFFGPGTRLTVL.